The next 32 T cell receptor beta chains were all read from a single sample in a study of cytomegalovirus exposure and HLA in healthy donors. PCR primers comprised 60 Vbeta and 13 Jbeta primers. TCRdb keeps only in-frame clones here, not all; method: immunoSEQ multiplex PCR. Across more than 90,000 clones, the top ten clones capture around 6.5% of the sample. The source material was PBMCs. The receptors shown here come from a man aged 40-55 years in good health and CMV-seropositive.

The V and J genes are TRBV14 and TRBJ2-3, with D hard to call. The germline V and J ends were trimmed by 4 bases and 4 bases, with 18 bases remaining between them. The germline V gene has CDR1 SGHDN and CDR2 FVKESK. The CDR3 totals 16 residues. CDR3 in amino acids: CASSPSLRWSADTQYF. As DNA, the CDR3 is TGTGCCAGCAGCCCATCGTTAAGATGGAGCGCAGATACGCAGTATTTT. Based on the CDR3 plus reference TRBV14 and TRBJ2-3, the full variable domain is EAGVTQFPSHSVIEKGQTVTLRCDPISGHDNLYWYRRVMGKEIKFLLHFVKESKQDESGMPNNRFLAERTGGTYSTLKVQPAELEDSGVYFCASSPSLRWSADTQYFGPGTRLTVL.

The rearrangement uses TRBV5-1 and TRBJ2-5; D uncertain. V gave up 4 bases and J gave up 0 bases, with 4 bases separating them. The germline V gene encodes CDR1 SGHRS and CDR2 YFSETQ. This CDR3 is built from 12 residues. The CDR3 DNA follows: TGCGCCAGCAGCCTAGACCAAGAGACCCAGTACTTC. It yields the protein CASSLDQETQYF. Using reference TRBV5-1 and TRBJ2-5 for the parts outside the CDR3, the full variable domain is KAGVTQTPRYLIKTRGQQVTLSCSPISGHRSVSWYQQTPGQGLQFLFEYFSETQRNKGNFPGRFSGRQFSNSRSEMNVSTLELGDSALYLCASSLDQETQYFGPGTRLLVL.

The rearrangement links TRBV6-5 to TRBJ2-2; tentative D call: TRBD1 (7 bases). The germline V gene encodes CDR1 MNHEY and CDR2 SVGAGI. The CDR3 extends over 14 amino acids. Trimming cost V 8 bases and J 7 bases, with 17 bases left between them. The CDR3, as DNA: TGTGCCAGCGGCAATTACCAGGGGGGCGGGGAGCTGTTTTTT. Residues: CASGNYQGGGELFF.

The J gene is TRBJ2-3, the V gene TRBV4-3, with 9 bases fitting TRBD2. This CDR3 comprises 16 residues. J lost 4 bases, V lost 6 bases, and 11 bases had no gene match. Per the germline V gene, CDR1 is LGHNA and CDR2 is YSLEER. This CDR3 reads CASSRGSGSRADTQYF. In nucleotides, the CDR3 is TGCGCCAGCAGTCGAGGTAGCGGGAGTAGGGCAGATACGCAGTATTTT.

The CDR3 coding sequence is TGTGCCAGCAGTATCGCGACAGGGGGCGGCTACACCTTC. Its translation: CASSIATGGGYTF. The chain employs TRBV2 and TRBJ1-2, with 10 bases identical to TRBD1. The CDR3 extends over 13 amino acids. V dropped 5 bases and J dropped 8; count of bases not matched to a gene: 5. From germline, CDR1 is SNHLY and CDR2 FYNNEI.

This sequence joins TRBV11-2 and TRBJ2-5; TRBD1 is a possible D gene (6 bases). The CDR3 has 14 residues. The ends were cut back, 5 bases at V and 1 base at J, with 11 bases in the middle. In germline, CDR1 is SGHAT, CDR2 FQNNGV. The CDR3 bases are TGTGCCAGCAGCGCACAGGGTTTCCAAGAGACCCAGTACTTC. Its translation is CASSAQGFQETQYF.

The gene calls are TRBV15 and TRBJ2-1, with 7 bases lining up with TRBD2. The trim removed 3 bases at V and 2 bases at J, leaving 4 bases unmatched. This CDR3 region has 15 residues. Germline values: CDR1 LNHNV, CDR2 YYDKDF (reference sequence). The CDR3 bases are TGTGCCACCAGCAGGAGGAGCGGGACCTACAATGAGCAGTTCTTC. It codes for CATSRRSGTYNEQFF.

V usage is TRBV19 and J usage is TRBJ1-5, with a possible D match to TRBD1 (5 bases). V lost 5 bases and J lost 0, with 11 bases in between. Germline assignment: CDR1 LNHDA and CDR2 SQIVND (reference sequence). This CDR3 comprises 15 residues. The CDR3 region has the DNA TGTGCCAGTAGTCCCCCAGGGATTAGCAATCAGCCCCAGCATTTT. Protein product: CASSPPGISNQPQHF.

This sequence joins TRBV10-2 and TRBJ2-7, with 9 nucleotides matching TRBD2. CDR3 length: 16 residues. V was pared by 0 bases and J by 0 bases, with 3 bases of the junction left unmatched. Germline V lookup: CDR1 WSHSY, CDR2 SAAADI. CDR3 DNA sequence: TGCGCCAGCAGTGAGTCCCTAGCGGGGAGCTCCTACGAGCAGTACTTC. Protein: CASSESLAGSSYEQYF.

The rearrangement links TRBV6-5 to TRBJ1-3; a possible D gene is TRBD1 (6 bases). Germline lookup yields CDR1 MNHEY and CDR2 SVGAGI. The CDR3 runs 16 residues. With 3 bases removed from V and 2 bases from J, the gap between germline ends came to 14 bases. This CDR3 reads CASSYKTGIAGNTIYF. As DNA, the CDR3 is TGTGCCAGCAGTTATAAAACAGGGATCGCTGGAAACACCATATATTTT.

The chain employs TRBV5-4 and TRBJ2-1; TRBD2 agrees at 7 bases. Germline trimming cut 2 bases from V and 9 bases from J; bases unmatched to any gene: 11. The CDR3 runs to 15 residues. Germline CDR1 SGHNT, CDR2 YYREEE (reference sequence). The CDR3 here is CASSFGRTSAGEQFF. As DNA, the CDR3 is TGTGCCAGCAGCTTCGGCCGCACTAGCGCGGGTGAGCAGTTCTTC.

The rearrangement uses TRBV27 and TRBJ2-1; 8 bases match TRBD2. The V gene end was trimmed by 3 bases and the J gene end by 4 bases; junction bases not matched to a gene: 14. CDR1 and CDR2 (germline): MNHEY, SMNVEV (reference sequence). The CDR3 runs to 18 residues. CDR3 sequence: CASSLAGSLAGEYNEQFF. CDR3 nucleotide sequence: TGTGCCAGCAGTTTGGCCGGCAGCCTAGCGGGCGAGTACAATGAGCAGTTCTTC.

J is TRBJ2-7 and V is TRBV27; TRBD2 agrees at 9 bases. The J segment lost 4 bases and the V segment lost 3 bases, leaving 7 bases of the junction unmatched. This CDR3 has 15 amino acids. Germline CDR1 MNHEY, CDR2 SMNVEV (reference sequence). The CDR3 nucleotides read TGTGCCAGCAGTTTCCGACTAGCGGAAGATTACGAGCAGTACTTC. This gives the protein CASSFRLAEDYEQYF.

The genes are TRBV5-1 and TRBJ2-6; 8 nucleotides align to TRBD1. CDR1 is SGHRS and CDR2 is YFSETQ in the germline V gene. Losses at the gene ends were 4 bases for V and 4 bases for J; bases not matched to a gene: 7. The CDR3 has 16 amino acids. In nucleotides, the CDR3 is TGCGCCAGCAGCCAAGACAGGACAGGGGGGGCCAACGTCCTGACTTTC. Amino acid sequence: CASSQDRTGGANVLTF.

The CDR3 DNA is TGTGCCAGCAGTGAACGTCCGGGAGACTCCAATGAGCAGTTCTTC. Translating gives CASSERPGDSNEQFF. The chain uses TRBV6-1 and TRBJ2-1, with D possibly TRBD2 on 6 matching bases. Between the trimmed V and J ends, which lost 2 bases and 6 bases, there was a span of 14 bases. The CDR3 covers 15 residues. The V gene's germline CDR1 is MNHNS and CDR2 SASEGT.

This chain links TRBV7-2 with TRBJ2-1; tentatively, D is TRBD1 (5 bases). The CDR3 has 15 residues. Trimming took off 1 base at V and 1 base at J, with 8 bases between the two ends. The V gene's germline CDR1 is SGHTA and CDR2 FQGNSA. The CDR3 region is CASSLGQISYNEQFF. Here the CDR3 DNA reads TGTGCCAGCAGCTTAGGACAGATTTCCTACAATGAGCAGTTCTTC.

The V gene is TRBV28, the J gene TRBJ2-3; D perhaps matches TRBD1 (6 bases). The CDR3 runs 13 residues. The V gene's germline CDR1 is MDHEN and CDR2 SYDVKM. Trimming shortened V by 7 bases and J by 1 base, and 9 bases separated the two germline ends. CDR3 bases: TGTGCCAGCACGGGACAACGCACAGATACGCAGTATTTT. This translates into CASTGQRTDTQYF.

The rearrangement uses TRBV29-1 and TRBJ2-7; perhaps TRBD1 as D (5 bases). Trimming stripped 5 bases from V and 3 bases from J, with 17 bases between. CDR3 length equals 14 residues. Germline loops: CDR1 SQVTM, CDR2 ANQGSEA. Written as DNA, the CDR3 is TGCAGCGTTAAGAGGAATCAGGGTAACTACGAGCAGTACTTC. Residues: CSVKRNQGNYEQYF.

This chain uses TRBV19 with TRBJ2-1, with 15 bases fitting TRBD2. There are 19 residues in the CDR3. The V gene's germline CDR1 is LNHDA and CDR2 SQIVND (reference sequence). V gave up 3 bases and J gave up 6 bases; unmatched junction bases: 12. Here the CDR3 DNA reads TGTGCCAGTAGTATCCGGGGGGATTGGACTAGCGGGAGGGGCAATGAGCAGTTCTTC. Translating gives CASSIRGDWTSGRGNEQFF.

The chain has TRBV5-1 and TRBJ2-3, with 9 bases that match TRBD1. V trimming: 5 bases; J trimming: 0 bases; junction bases outside the gene matches: 4. The CDR3 covers 15 residues. CDR1 and CDR2 from the germline V gene are SGHRS and YFSETQ. In nucleotides, the CDR3 is TGCGCCAGCAGTCGGACAGGGGAAAGCACAGATACGCAGTATTTT. Amino acid sequence: CASSRTGESTDTQYF.

In DNA form, the CDR3 reads TGTGCCAGCAGCTTAGCGCGTCCTGACTCCTATGGCTACACCTTC. As protein: CASSLARPDSYGYTF. This chain uses TRBV7-9 with TRBJ1-2; D gene uncertain. V shed 0 bases and J shed 4 bases, with 12 bases lying between them. Germline lookup yields CDR1 SEHNR and CDR2 FQNEAQ (reference sequence). The CDR3 has 15 residues.

This chain uses TRBV28 with TRBJ2-1, with 8 bases fitting TRBD2. The CDR3 consists of 18 residues. The germline CDR1 and CDR2 sequences are MDHEN and SYDVKM. The J segment lost 4 bases and the V segment lost 4 bases, leaving 15 bases of the junction unmatched. Written as DNA, the CDR3 is TGTGCCAGCAGTTCCCACGGGGGCCGAACTAGCGGTTACAATGAGCAGTTCTTC. Amino acids: CASSSHGGRTSGYNEQFF.

CDR3 protein: CASSPPHPGTMNEQFF. The CDR3 region has the DNA TGTGCCAGCTCACCCCCCCACCCGGGGACTATGAATGAGCAGTTCTTC. The rearrangement links TRBV18 to TRBJ2-1, with 7 bases that match TRBD2. The germline CDR1 and CDR2 sequences are KGHSH and LQKENI. The CDR3 extends over 16 amino acids. V lost 3 bases to trimming and J lost 7 bases; unmatched junction nucleotides: 12.

The rearrangement links TRBV19 to TRBJ2-3, with TRBD2 matching 7 bases. The CDR3 has 17 residues. Germline CDR1 is LNHDA and CDR2 is SQIVND (reference sequence). With 7 bases clipped from V and 2 bases from J, the junction kept 15 bases outside the gene matches. The CDR3 DNA reads as TGTGCCAGTACCTCAACCCGACTAGCAGGTTACACAGATACGCAGTATTTT. It specifies CASTSTRLAGYTDTQYF.

The V gene is TRBV5-1, the J gene TRBJ2-7, with 8 bases lining up with TRBD1. Germline V lookup: CDR1 SGHRS, CDR2 YFSETQ. The V and J ends lost 0 bases and 2 bases, in that order; junction bases with no gene match: 7. The CDR3 covers 16 residues. The DNA of the CDR3 is TGCGCCAGCAGCTTGGCGTCGGACAGGGTCCCCTACGAGCAGTACTTC. It yields the protein CASSLASDRVPYEQYF.

The genes are TRBV4-2 and TRBJ1-4; TRBD1 is a possible D gene (6 bases). Germline CDR1 is LGHNA and CDR2 is YNFKEQ. Deletions cut 0 bases from V and 4 bases from J, with 12 bases between. The CDR3 loop spans 16 amino acids. As DNA, the CDR3 is TGTGCCAGCAGCCAAGATGCGCGGACAGTTAATGAAAAACTGTTTTTT. It is translated as CASSQDARTVNEKLFF.

The CDR3 sequence: CASAKTSGGHYEQYF. The CDR3 DNA reads as TGTGCCAGCGCCAAGACTAGCGGGGGACACTACGAGCAGTACTTC. The chain carries TRBV7-9 and TRBJ2-7; 12 bases fit TRBD2. Losses at the gene ends were 8 bases for V and 3 bases for J; bases not matched to a gene: 8. This CDR3 comprises 15 residues. Germline V gene sequence: CDR1 SEHNR, CDR2 FQNEAQ (reference sequence).

The chain uses TRBV9 and TRBJ2-1, with TRBD2 matching 7 bases. The germline V gene has CDR1 SGDLS and CDR2 YYNGEE. This CDR3 has 11 residues. Trimming at V came to 7 bases and at J to 6 bases, leaving 1 base not matched to a gene. CDR3 bases: TGTGCCAGCGGGAGGGTCAATGAGCAGTTCTTC. This translates into CASGRVNEQFF.

V gene TRBV27 combines with J gene TRBJ2-7; 12 positions agree with TRBD1. V was clipped by 9 bases and J by 9 bases; unmatched bases: 21. The germline CDR1 and CDR2 sequences are MNHEY and SMNVEV (reference sequence). The CDR3 length is 17 residues. The CDR3 nucleotides are TGTGCCAGTGGCCGTTTTACCCCGGGACAGGGGGCTTTATTGCAGTACTTC. Its protein is CASGRFTPGQGALLQYF.

J is TRBJ2-1 and V is TRBV29-1; possible D gene TRBD2, 6 bases. The CDR3 loop spans 15 amino acids. The germline CDR1 and CDR2 sequences are SQVTM and ANQGSEA. Deletions cut 7 bases from V and 7 bases from J, with 23 bases between. CDR3 region: CSASGGEARRNEQFF. The CDR3 region has the DNA TGCAGCGCCTCCGGAGGGGAGGCTCGACGAAATGAGCAGTTCTTC.

The chain couples TRBV10-2 to TRBJ2-3; D is possibly TRBD2 (7 bases). The CDR3 is 12 residues long. Trimming shortened V by 8 bases and J by 5 bases, and 11 bases separated the two germline ends. Germline CDR1 and CDR2: WSHSY and SAAADI. The CDR3 loop reads CASEGGGDTQYF. The CDR3 DNA is TGCGCCAGCGAGGGAGGGGGAGATACGCAGTATTTT.

This chain connects TRBV28 to TRBJ2-1; 9 bases are a match to TRBD1. In germline, CDR1 is MDHEN, CDR2 SYDVKM. V lost 5 bases, J lost 1 base, and 6 bases stayed unmatched. This CDR3 is built from 16 residues. CDR3 in amino acids: CASSTRDRASYNEQFF. CDR3 in DNA: TGTGCCAGCAGTACCAGGGACAGGGCTTCCTACAATGAGCAGTTCTTC.